The 32 T cell receptor beta chains below come from one sample, sequenced in a study of cytomegalovirus exposure and HLA in healthy donors. 60 Vbeta and 13 Jbeta primers were used in PCR. Sequenced by immunoSEQ multiplex PCR; TCRdb stores in-frame clones only, minus some. The profile shows some 130,000 clones, almost 80% of them singletons. Sequencing was performed on PBMCs. The source is a man aged 18 to 30 in good health and CMV-seronegative.

The chain joins TRBV11-2 to TRBJ1-1, with no clear D. The CDR3 is 11 amino acids. V was clipped by 4 bases and J by 7 bases, with 7 bases between them. Germline V CDR1 and CDR2: SGHAT, FQNNGV. The CDR3 sequence is CASSYGVEAFF. CDR3 in DNA: TGTGCCAGCAGCTACGGGGTTGAAGCTTTCTTT.

The rearrangement links TRBV6-6 to TRBJ2-3, with 9 bases identical to TRBD2. Trimming at V came to 6 bases and at J to 5 bases, leaving 12 bases not matched to a gene. CDR1 is MNHNY and CDR2 is SVGAGI in the germline V gene (reference sequence). CDR3 length: 16 amino acids. In DNA, the CDR3 is TGTGCCAGCAGCAACCTACTAGCGGGCGTGGAAGATACGCAGTATTTT. Residues: CASSNLLAGVEDTQYF.

The chain has TRBV7-8 and TRBJ2-7, with a tentative D call TRBD2 (7 bases). Trimming left V 5 bases short and J 5 bases short, with 19 bases between. The CDR3 has 15 amino acids. Germline V lookup: CDR1 SGHVS, CDR2 FQNEAQ. The CDR3 region has the DNA TGTGCCAGCAGCCCGAGGGGGGGGTTGATCGACGAGCAGTACTTC. The encoded protein is CASSPRGGLIDEQYF. The whole variable domain, filled in from reference TRBV7-8 and TRBJ2-7, reads GAGVSQSPRYKVAKRGQDVALRCDPISGHVSLFWYQQALGQGPEFLTYFQNEAQLDKSGLPSDRFFAERPEGSVSTLKIQRTQQEDSAVYLCASSPRGGLIDEQYFGPGTRLTVT.

V is TRBV5-1 and J is TRBJ2-3; D may be TRBD1 (7 bases). The CDR3 covers 17 residues. Germline-derived CDR1 and CDR2 are SGHRS and YFSETQ. The V gene lost 5 bases and the J gene lost 2 bases, with 21 bases spanning the gap. CDR3 sequence: CASSSTRDRHFTDTQYF. Written as DNA, the CDR3 is TGCGCCAGCAGTTCAACGCGGGACAGACACTTCACAGATACGCAGTATTTT.

This clone showed up just a few times. The rearrangement joins TRBV15 to TRBJ1-4; the match to TRBD1 covers 10 bases. Germline V lookup: CDR1 LNHNV, CDR2 YYDKDF (reference sequence). Trimming at V came to 0 bases and at J to 5 bases, leaving 3 bases not matched to a gene. The CDR3 has 16 residues. The CDR3 region has the DNA TGTGCCACCAGCAGAGATTGGGGACAGGGGAATGAAAAACTGTTTTTT. Amino acid sequence: CATSRDWGQGNEKLFF.

This clone was recorded once. The genes are TRBV4-2 and TRBJ2-7, with a weak D call TRBD1 (6 bases). V was shortened by 5 bases and J by 0 bases, with 14 bases between the two germline ends. This CDR3 contains 15 residues. CDR1 and CDR2 (germline): LGHNA, YNFKEQ. Here the CDR3 DNA reads TGTGCCAGCAGCGTCACAGGGTCCAACTCCTACGAGCAGTACTTC. This sequence encodes CASSVTGSNSYEQYF.

The V and J genes are TRBV18 and TRBJ1-2; D gene ambiguous. CDR3 length equals 14 residues. Germline CDR1 KGHSH, CDR2 LQKENI. V lost 7 bases and J lost 4, with 16 bases in between. As DNA, the CDR3 is TGTGCCAGCTTCTTTTACCCAGGCTCCTATGGCTACACCTTC. Its protein product is CASFFYPGSYGYTF.

J is TRBJ1-2 and V is TRBV6-6; D is possibly TRBD1 (6 bases). The germline V gene has CDR1 MNHNY and CDR2 SVGAGI (reference sequence). The CDR3 has 14 amino acids. The V end lost 2 bases, the J end lost 2 bases, and 9 bases lay between the germline ends. The CDR3 DNA reads as TGTGCCAGCAGTTACGCAGGGGCAAACTATGGCTACACCTTC. It specifies CASSYAGANYGYTF.

The chain couples TRBV13 to TRBJ1-5, with unresolved D. Trimming removed 4 bases from V and 2 bases from J, with 15 bases in between. The CDR3 is 16 amino acids. Germline-derived CDR1 and CDR2 are PRHDT and FYEKMQ (reference sequence). The DNA of the CDR3 is TGTGCCAGCAGCTCCCGGCGGGGATTGGGCAATCAGCCCCAGCATTTT. This translates into CASSSRRGLGNQPQHF.

This clone has a single count. This chain joins TRBV19 and TRBJ1-1; D is undetermined. The germline gives CDR1 LNHDA, CDR2 SQIVND (reference sequence). The CDR3 length is 11 residues. The V gene lost 5 bases and the J gene lost 4 bases, with 5 bases spanning the gap. The CDR3 DNA reads TGTGCCAGTAGTGGTAGCACTGAAGCTTTCTTT. Amino acid sequence: CASSGSTEAFF.

The chain combines TRBV6-1 with TRBJ1-1; TRBD1 might be the D (5 bases). The germline CDR1 and CDR2 sequences are MNHNS and SASEGT. The V gene lost 5 bases and the J gene lost 0 bases, with 13 bases spanning the gap. The CDR3 consists of 15 residues. The CDR3 is CASSMRQGLNTEAFF. The CDR3 nucleotides are TGTGCCAGCAGTATGAGGCAGGGCCTGAACACTGAAGCTTTCTTT.

This rearrangement joins TRBV30 to TRBJ2-1; maybe TRBD2 (6 bases). The V end was cut by 4 bases, the J end by 4 bases, with 14 bases between. Germline CDR1 GTSNPN, CDR2 SVGIG (reference sequence). The CDR3 contains 14 residues. This chain's CDR3 is CAWMRGTPYNEQFF. CDR3 DNA: TGTGCCTGGATGCGGGGAACCCCTTACAATGAGCAGTTCTTC.

V and J are TRBV19 and TRBJ2-7; TRBD1 is a possible D gene (5 bases). The CDR3 consists of 11 residues. Germline V gene lookup returns CDR1 LNHDA and CDR2 SQIVND (reference sequence). Trimming removed 10 bases at V and 1 base at J, with 8 bases between. CDR3 in amino acids: CATRQSYEQYF. The CDR3, as DNA: TGTGCCACTCGACAGTCCTACGAGCAGTACTTC. The variable domain in full, completed from reference TRBV19 and TRBJ2-7, reads DGGITQSPKYLFRKEGQNVTLSCEQNLNHDAMYWYRQDPGQGLRLIYYSQIVNDFQKGDIAEGYSVSREKKESFPLTVTSAQKNPTAFYLCATRQSYEQYFGPGTRLTVT.

The chain links TRBV18 to TRBJ1-6; D gene uncertain. Germline CDR1 reads KGHSH; CDR2 reads LQKENI. V lost 5 bases, J lost 10 bases, and 12 bases lay in between. The CDR3 is 13 residues long. Here the CDR3 DNA reads TGTGCCAGCTCAGCCTCGGCGGGGTCACCCCTCCACTTT. This gives the protein CASSASAGSPLHF.

A note on this clone: Germline is not matched at one junction end, which may reflect a read error. The chain uses TRBV6-1 and TRBJ1-1, with D possibly TRBD1 on 5 matching bases. Germline CDR1 is MNHNS and CDR2 is SASEGT. The CDR3 contains 15 residues. Here the CDR3 DNA reads TGTGCCATCAGTGATGCAGGGTTACTGAACACTGAAGCTTTCTTT. Protein: CAISDAGLLNTEAFF.

This chain joins TRBV11-2 and TRBJ1-2; 8 bases map to TRBD1. Germline trimming cut 1 base from V and 7 bases from J; bases unmatched to any gene: 8. The CDR3 extends over 15 amino acids. In germline, CDR1 is SGHAT, CDR2 FQNNGV. The CDR3 DNA reads TGTGCCAGCAGCTTAGCGGGACAGGCCAGGGGTGGCTACACCTTC. As protein: CASSLAGQARGGYTF. The whole variable domain, filled in from reference TRBV11-2 and TRBJ1-2, reads EAGVAQSPRYKIIEKRQSVAFWCNPISGHATLYWYQQILGQGPKLLIQFQNNGVVDDSQLPKDRFSAERLKGVDSTLKIQPAKLEDSAVYLCASSLAGQARGGYTFGSGTRLTVV.

This chain links TRBV12-5 with TRBJ1-1; TRBD1 aligns across 9 bases. Germline CDR1 LGHNT, CDR2 FRNRAP. The length of the CDR3 is 19 residues. V lost 0 bases to trimming and J lost 0 bases; unmatched junction nucleotides: 11. CDR3 DNA: TGTGCTAGTGGTTTGGTACCCACAGGGGGCTTACACATGAACACTGAAGCTTTCTTT. It yields the protein CASGLVPTGGLHMNTEAFF.

The rearrangement uses TRBV30 and TRBJ1-3, with 10 bases that match TRBD1. The V gene's germline CDR1 is GTSNPN and CDR2 SVGIG (reference sequence). This CDR3 comprises 12 residues. CDR3 bases: TGTTGCGGGGACAGGGGTTTAAACACCATATATTTT. Its protein product is CCGDRGLNTIYF. Supplemented by reference TRBV30 and TRBJ1-3, the full variable domain reads SQTIHQWPATLVQPVGSPLSLECTVEGTSNPNLYWYRQAAGRGLQLLFYSVGIGQISSEVPQNLSASRPQDRQFILSSKKLLLSDSGFYLCCGDRGLNTIYFGEGSWLTVV.

The V gene is TRBV11-1, the J gene TRBJ2-1; D ambiguous. V was cut by 1 base and J by 11 bases, with 15 bases left in between. Per germline, CDR1 SGHAT and CDR2 FQDESV (reference sequence). This CDR3 region has 14 residues. The chain's CDR3 is CASSLDRISDKQFF. CDR3 DNA sequence: TGTGCCAGCAGCTTAGATCGAATATCCGACAAGCAGTTCTTC.

Here the CDR3 reads CASSPGTSNSPLHF. For the CDR3, the DNA is TGTGCCAGCAGTCCCGGGACAAGTAATTCACCCCTCCACTTT. The chain joins TRBV6-1 to TRBJ1-6, with D tentatively TRBD1 (6 bases). CDR3 length: 14 amino acids. The V end lost 5 bases, the J end lost 6 bases, and 11 bases lay between the germline ends. In germline, CDR1 is MNHNS, CDR2 SASEGT.

The chain couples TRBV5-1 to TRBJ1-1; 10 bases line up with TRBD1. This CDR3 is built from 16 residues. The germline CDR1 and CDR2 sequences are SGHRS and YFSETQ. The V segment lost 2 bases and the J segment 4 bases; nucleotides outside the gene matches: 8. The CDR3 sequence is CASSFGQGGRGTEAFF. CDR3 in DNA: TGCGCCAGCAGCTTCGGACAGGGGGGACGGGGCACTGAAGCTTTCTTT.

The CDR3: CASSLGPDRAYSPLHF. The CDR3 DNA reads as TGTGCCAGCAGCTTGGGCCCGGACAGGGCTTATTCACCCCTCCACTTT. The gene calls are TRBV5-5 and TRBJ1-6, with TRBD1 identical over 8 bases. With 0 bases clipped from V and 8 bases from J, the junction kept 7 bases outside the gene matches. The CDR3 contains 16 residues. CDR1 and CDR2 from the germline V gene are SGHKS and YYEKEE (reference sequence).

The chain has TRBV7-6 and TRBJ1-3; no firm D call. Trimming removed 1 base at V and 8 bases at J, with 12 bases between. The CDR3 has 14 residues. Per the germline V gene, CDR1 is SGHVS and CDR2 is FNYEAQ. The CDR3 here is CASSLGGEPDTIYF. The CDR3 region has the DNA TGTGCCAGCAGCTTAGGAGGAGAACCAGACACCATATATTTT.

This rearrangement joins TRBV27 to TRBJ2-7; 7 nucleotides line up with TRBD1. Looked up from germline, CDR1 is MNHEY and CDR2 is SMNVEV (reference sequence). The length of the CDR3 is 15 residues. Unmatched junction bases numbered 8, after V lost 3 bases and J lost 3 bases. CDR3 nucleotides: TGTGCCAGCAGTTTGACCGAGACAGGGATCTACGAGCAGTACTTC. Protein sequence: CASSLTETGIYEQYF.

This clone occurred a few times. The chain joins TRBV10-3 to TRBJ2-7; TRBD2 aligns across 9 bases. This CDR3 is 13 amino acids long. With V trimmed by 8 bases and J by 2 bases, 4 bases remained unmatched. Germline lookup yields CDR1 ENHRY and CDR2 SYGVKD. For the CDR3, the DNA is TGTGCCATCTTAGCGGGGGAGACCTACGAGCAGTACTTC. Protein product: CAILAGETYEQYF.

This chain joins TRBV11-2 and TRBJ1-2; 7 positions agree with TRBD1. With 2 bases clipped from V and 8 bases from J, the junction kept 8 bases outside the gene matches. Germline CDR1 reads SGHAT; CDR2 reads FQNNGV. This CDR3 contains 14 residues. In nucleotides, the CDR3 is TGTGCCAGCAGCTTAACCTACACAGGGGTCGGCTACACCTTC. Its protein is CASSLTYTGVGYTF.

The chain is built from TRBV5-4 and TRBJ2-1; 14 bases are a match to TRBD2. CDR3 length equals 15 residues. Germline assignment: CDR1 SGHNT and CDR2 YYREEE (reference sequence). Unmatched junction bases numbered 2, after V lost 3 bases and J lost 6 bases. The CDR3 loop reads CASSSGTSGGNEQFF. CDR3 DNA sequence: TGTGCCAGCAGCTCAGGGACTAGCGGGGGCAATGAGCAGTTCTTC.

The chain is built from TRBV15 and TRBJ1-5, with 7 bases lining up with TRBD1. Germline CDR1 reads LNHNV; CDR2 reads YYDKDF (reference sequence). This CDR3 comprises 13 residues. J gave up 3 bases and V 6 bases, and 2 bases lay outside the gene matches. In DNA form, the CDR3 reads TGTGCCACCAGTCAGGGGGACAATCAGCCCCAGCATTTT. Translated, it gives CATSQGDNQPQHF.

The chain links TRBV2 to TRBJ2-1, with D unresolved. V shed 3 bases and J shed 7 bases, with 10 bases lying between them. The CDR3 has 13 residues. Germline V gene sequence: CDR1 SNHLY, CDR2 FYNNEI. DNA for the CDR3: TGTGCCAGCAGTGAGTTTGGAGAGAATGAGCAGTTCTTC. This sequence encodes CASSEFGENEQFF. The full variable domain, in which reference TRBV2 and TRBJ2-1 provide the parts outside the CDR3, is EPEVTQTPSHQVTQMGQEVILRCVPISNHLYFYWYRQILGQKVEFLVSFYNNEISEKSEIFDDQFSVERPDGSNFTLKIRSTKLEDSAMYFCASSEFGENEQFFGPGTRLTVL.

This sequence joins TRBV15 and TRBJ1-5; D possibly corresponds to TRBD1 (6 bases). The CDR3 totals 17 residues. V was cut by 4 bases and J by 1 base, with 17 bases left in between. In germline, CDR1 is LNHNV, CDR2 YYDKDF (reference sequence). In DNA form, the CDR3 reads TGTGCCACCAGCACGAACCCCAGGACAGACAGCAATCAGCCCCAGCATTTT. This encodes CATSTNPRTDSNQPQHF.

V gene TRBV7-9 combines with J gene TRBJ1-1, with D possibly TRBD1 on 6 matching bases. Trimming stripped 11 bases from V and 1 base from J, with 20 bases between. Looked up from germline, CDR1 is SEHNR and CDR2 is FQNEAQ (reference sequence). This CDR3 contains 15 residues. CDR3 amino acids: CAWRRGRIQNTEAFF. CDR3 bases: TGTGCCTGGCGCAGGGGCCGAATCCAGAACACTGAAGCTTTCTTT.

The chain uses TRBV19 and TRBJ1-6; D is unclear. The V and J ends lost 9 bases and 5 bases respectively, with 14 bases between them. The CDR3 has 14 residues. Germline V gene lookup returns CDR1 LNHDA and CDR2 SQIVND (reference sequence). In DNA, the CDR3 is TGTGCCAGCTCAAGGAGGGCAAATAATTCACCCCTCCACTTT. It yields the protein CASSRRANNSPLHF.